The TCR beta chain under discussion was sequenced for a study of control samples from healthy donors and cancer patients. Sequencing was performed with immunoSEQ multiplex PCR; in TCRdb, only in-frame clones are kept and a portion is missing. The table shows approximately 37,000 clones, with around four fifths occurring only once. In its sample, this clone was seen once. The V and J ends lost 8 bases and 0 bases, in that order; junction bases with no gene match: 2. The CDR3 sequence is 14 residues long. Germline V gives CDR1 LNHDA, CDR2 SQIVND (reference sequence). The chain combines TRBV19 with TRBJ2-2; 8 bases align to TRBD1. Source material: PBMCs. The source of this sequence is a woman between 55 and 75 years old with lung cancer. CDR3 loop: CASRTGTNTGELFF. The DNA for the CDR3 is TGTGCCAGTCGGACAGGGACGAACACCGGGGAGCTGTTTTTT.